This TCR beta chain was recovered during a study of blood T cells in healthy people across ages. Overall study results and limits: Per million T cells, the diversity of TCR beta decreased roughly linearly as age advanced. Greater diversity and more naive CD4+ cells were seen in long-lived donors than in aged donors. Using unsorted PBMCs precluded a conclusive naive versus antigen-experienced comparison.

On this clonotype itself: Its antigen is not identified.

Donors gave 8.5 to 10 milliliters of peripheral blood apiece. The use of a sample-barcoded 5' primer and a J-beta primer mix characterized a second PCR of roughly 6 to 11 cycles. TCRdb reprocessed the 5' RACE reads via MiXCR and lists one record per CDR3 protein. This sample yields about 730,000 distinct CDR3 sequences, of which around 40% are seen a single time; 20% to 25% belongs to the top ten. V shed 3 bases and J shed 5 bases, with 16 bases lying between them. The CDR3 runs to 15 residues. Germline CDR1 and CDR2: MDHEN and SYDVKM. The gene calls are TRBV28 and TRBJ2-5, with D tentatively TRBD1 (6 bases). This TCR came from a woman aged 55-70 years in good health. The sample taken for sequencing was blood. CDR3: CASSFLNRVGETQYF. CDR3 DNA: TGTGCCAGCAGTTTCCTTAACAGGGTAGGGGAGACCCAGTACTTC.